These 13 T cell receptor beta chains originate from one sample sequenced in a study of blood T cell repertoires in COVID-19. Profiling relied on immunoSEQ multiplex PCR, and the TCRdb table lists in-frame clones only, not all of them. The table lists 100,000 to 150,000 clones, 79% of them singletons. Material: peripheral blood. The receptors stem from a man aged 40-49 years with active or convalescent COVID-19.

The chain couples TRBV2 to TRBJ1-1; D may be TRBD1 (6 bases). The ends were cut back, 8 bases at V and 0 bases at J, with 16 bases in the middle. Germline lookup yields CDR1 SNHLY and CDR2 FYNNEI. The CDR3 runs 15 residues. The CDR3 sequence is CASRSSGAVNTEAFF. The CDR3 DNA reads as TGTGCCAGCCGTTCCTCAGGGGCCGTGAACACTGAAGCTTTCTTT.

This clone appeared a few times. The chain is built from TRBV5-4 and TRBJ1-1; D is possibly TRBD1 (5 bases). The CDR3 spans 14 residues. CDR1 is SGHNT and CDR2 is YYREEE in the germline V gene (reference sequence). V lost 4 bases and J lost 1, with 11 bases in between. The CDR3 DNA reads as TGTGCCAGCAGCCCCCCCACAGGGAACACTGAAGCTTTCTTT. Translation gives CASSPPTGNTEAFF.

J is TRBJ1-1 and V is TRBV6-2 or TRBV6-3; no firm D call. CDR1 is MNHEY, CDR2 SVGEGT, per germline. There are 15 residues in the CDR3. V lost 3 bases and J lost 6, with 17 bases in between. CDR3 in DNA: TGTGCCAGCAGTTATTCGTCCAGCCGGAGAGCTGAAGCTTTCTTT. Its translation: CASSYSSSRRAEAFF.

This clone was picked up a small number of times. This chain uses TRBV4-3 with TRBJ2-2, with a weak D call TRBD1 (7 bases). V shed 1 base and J shed 0 bases, with 15 bases lying between them. The length of the CDR3 is 18 residues. Germline CDR1 LGHNA, CDR2 YSLEER. This CDR3 reads CASSQVRRGLSNTGELFF. The CDR3 DNA reads as TGCGCCAGCAGCCAAGTCCGGAGGGGGCTCTCGAACACCGGGGAGCTGTTTTTT.

In its sample, this clone was seen a few times. This chain connects TRBV18 to TRBJ1-1, with D tentatively TRBD1 (5 bases). CDR1 is KGHSH, CDR2 LQKENI, per germline. The germline V and J ends were trimmed by 4 bases and 6 bases, with 9 bases remaining between them. The CDR3 totals 12 residues. CDR3 sequence (DNA): TGTGCCAGCTCACTGGCCAGGGCTGAAGCTTTCTTT. Its translation is CASSLARAEAFF.

This chain connects TRBV11-3 to TRBJ2-3, with 8 bases fitting TRBD2. J gave up 6 bases and V 5 bases, and 10 bases lay outside the gene matches. Germline CDR1 SGHNT, CDR2 YENEEA. This CDR3 spans 15 amino acids. This CDR3 reads CASSRGGRRRDTQYF. The CDR3 DNA reads as TGTGCCAGCAGCCGGGGGGGTAGGCGGAGGGATACGCAGTATTTT.

The rearrangement joins TRBV2 to TRBJ1-4; 7 nucleotides agree with TRBD1. Germline lookup yields CDR1 SNHLY and CDR2 FYNNEI. V dropped 7 bases and J dropped 4; count of bases not matched to a gene: 9. The CDR3 totals 15 residues. DNA of the CDR3: TGTGCCAGCACCCATAGGGGACAGAATAATGAAAAACTGTTTTTT. Its translation is CASTHRGQNNEKLFF.

The rearrangement joins TRBV9 to TRBJ2-2, with 11 bases lining up with TRBD2. J lost 1 base, V lost 3 bases, and 2 bases had no gene match. Per germline, CDR1 SGDLS and CDR2 YYNGEE. This CDR3 contains 16 residues. In nucleotides, the CDR3 is TGTGCCAGCAGCGCAGGACTAGCGGGGAACACCGGGGAGCTGTTTTTT. This sequence encodes CASSAGLAGNTGELFF.

V usage is TRBV7-9 and J usage is TRBJ1-1; D unresolved. CDR1 is SEHNR, CDR2 FQNEAQ, per germline (reference sequence). The ends were cut back, 8 bases at V and 2 bases at J, with 15 bases in the middle. The CDR3 has 14 residues. The CDR3 region is CASVKAGENTEAFF. CDR3 nucleotides: TGTGCCAGCGTGAAGGCAGGCGAAAACACTGAAGCTTTCTTT.

The chain uses TRBV28 and TRBJ2-7, with 7 positions matching TRBD1. This CDR3 is built from 13 residues. Germline loops: CDR1 MDHEN, CDR2 SYDVKM. Trimming cost V 5 bases and J 4 bases; bases outside gene matches: 5. The CDR3 nucleotides read TGTGCCAGCAGTCCGCTACAGGGGTACGAGCAGTACTTC. This encodes CASSPLQGYEQYF.

The rearrangement links TRBV7-2 to TRBJ1-1; a possible D gene is TRBD1 (5 bases). CDR3 length equals 14 residues. V lost 5 bases to trimming and J lost 1 base, with 11 bases between them. Germline CDR1 and CDR2: SGHTA and FQGNSA. The CDR3 nucleotides are TGTGCCAGCAGCGGGGGGTCCGCGAACACTGAAGCTTTCTTT. Translated: CASSGGSANTEAFF.

This clone was observed many times. The V and J genes are TRBV19 and TRBJ2-7; a possible D gene is TRBD1 (6 bases). There are 14 residues in the CDR3. V lost 8 bases and J 0 bases, leaving 14 bases between the germline ends. Germline CDR1 LNHDA, CDR2 SQIVND (reference sequence). CDR3: CASSGTYSSYEQYF. Here the CDR3 DNA reads TGTGCCAGTTCCGGGACATATAGCTCCTACGAGCAGTACTTC.

The V gene is TRBV28, the J gene TRBJ2-7, with a tentative D call TRBD1 (6 bases). The CDR3 covers 15 residues. Germline V gene data show CDR1 as MDHEN and CDR2 as SYDVKM. Trimming removed 4 bases from V and 7 bases from J, with 20 bases in between. CDR3 DNA sequence: TGTGCCAGCAGTTCCCTACCCCCGGGACACCCTGAGCAGTACTTC. Protein: CASSSLPPGHPEQYF.